The 24 T cell receptor beta chains below all came from one sample that was sequenced in a study of T cell clones after liver transplantation. Libraries were prepared by immunoSEQ multiplex PCR; TCRdb keeps only in-frame clonotypes and omits some of them. The sample contains under 20,000 clones, over 75% of which appear only once. The sequenced sample was CD8+ T cells from blood, obtained less than 50 months after liver transplant. The receptors derive from a human patient who received a liver transplant. Part of the T cell pool may stem from the graft donor.

The chain is built from TRBV7-9 and TRBJ1-1; TRBD1 aligns across 9 bases. The CDR3 extends over 14 amino acids. CDR1 and CDR2 (germline): SEHNR, FQNEAQ (reference sequence). The trim removed 4 bases at V and 6 bases at J, leaving 6 bases unmatched. The CDR3 nucleotides are TGTGCCAGCAGCTCCCCGACAGGGGGGCCTGAAGCTTTCTTT. Its protein product is CASSSPTGGPEAFF.

The V and J genes are TRBV4-3 and TRBJ1-4, with D tentatively TRBD1 (5 bases). The CDR3 runs to 16 residues. From germline, CDR1 is LGHNA and CDR2 YSLEER. Trimming shortened V by 4 bases and J by 0 bases, and 12 bases separated the two germline ends. As DNA, the CDR3 is TGCGCCAGCAGCCGGGGGGGAAGGGCAACTAATGAAAAACTGTTTTTT. It codes for CASSRGGRATNEKLFF.

This clone was recorded once. The V call is TRBV9, the J call TRBJ2-7, with D possibly called TRBD1 or TRBD2 (5 bases each). Germline assignment: CDR1 SGDLS and CDR2 YYNGEE. Between the trimmed V and J ends, which lost 2 bases and 2 bases, there was a span of 8 bases. CDR3 length: 13 residues. CDR3 DNA: TGTGCCAGCAGCGTTGGGGACCCCTACGAGCAGTACTTC. Protein sequence: CASSVGDPYEQYF.

The chain recombines TRBV27 with TRBJ1-5, with D tentatively TRBD1 (5 bases). V was cut by 2 bases and J by 9 bases, with 14 bases left in between. This CDR3 is 14 amino acids long. Germline V lookup: CDR1 MNHEY, CDR2 SMNVEV (reference sequence). The CDR3 bases are TGTGCCAGCAGTTTAGGGGGACCCTTTAGGCCCCAGCATTTT. It yields the protein CASSLGGPFRPQHF.

The chain has TRBV6-5 and TRBJ2-3, with 8 bases that match TRBD1. Per the germline V gene, CDR1 is MNHEY and CDR2 is SVGAGI. The CDR3 contains 13 residues. Trimming cost V 8 bases and J 5 bases; bases outside gene matches: 6. The CDR3 spells CASLDRVGDTQYF. For the CDR3, the DNA is TGTGCCAGCTTGGACAGGGTTGGAGATACGCAGTATTTT.

This chain connects TRBV5-5 to TRBJ1-2; TRBD1 is a possible D gene (5 bases). V gave up 3 bases and J gave up 4 bases, with 13 bases separating them. This CDR3 is 14 amino acids long. Germline-derived CDR1 and CDR2 are SGHKS and YYEKEE (reference sequence). The CDR3 loop reads CASSSTGTSYGYTF. DNA for the CDR3: TGTGCCAGCAGCTCCACCGGGACTTCCTATGGCTACACCTTC.

In this sample, this clone turned up a few times. The chain has TRBV7-9 and TRBJ2-7, with 7 bases lining up with TRBD2. Germline CDR1 is SEHNR and CDR2 is FQNEAQ (reference sequence). With V trimmed by 3 bases and J by 6 bases, 8 bases remained unmatched. CDR3 length equals 14 residues. The CDR3: CASSLASGGSEQYF. CDR3 DNA sequence: TGTGCCAGCAGCTTGGCTAGCGGTGGGAGCGAGCAGTACTTC.

This chain joins TRBV5-1 and TRBJ2-7; D is unclear. The CDR3 is made up of 13 amino acids. V lost 5 bases, J lost 0 bases, and 9 bases lay in between. From germline, CDR1 is SGHRS and CDR2 YFSETQ. In DNA, the CDR3 is TGCGCCAGCAGGATTTCTACCTCCTACGAGCAGTACTTC. It yields the protein CASRISTSYEQYF. Complete variable domain (other parts from reference TRBV5-1 and TRBJ2-7): KAGVTQTPRYLIKTRGQQVTLSCSPISGHRSVSWYQQTPGQGLQFLFEYFSETQRNKGNFPGRFSGRQFSNSRSEMNVSTLELGDSALYLCASRISTSYEQYFGPGTRLTVT.

This clone was seen just once. This chain joins TRBV7-9 and TRBJ2-5, with no clear D. V was cut by 1 base and J by 1 base, with 10 bases left in between. Germline CDR1 and CDR2: SEHNR and FQNEAQ (reference sequence). The CDR3 length is 15 residues. In DNA, the CDR3 is TGTGCCAGCAGCTTAGTAGGCCCTAGCCAAGAGACCCAGTACTTC. This translates into CASSLVGPSQETQYF. Full variable domain (missing parts from reference TRBV7-9 and TRBJ2-5): DTGVSQNPRHKITKRGQNVTFRCDPISEHNRLYWYRQTLGQGPEFLTYFQNEAQLEKSRLLSDRFSAERPKGSFSTLEIQRTEQGDSAMYLCASSLVGPSQETQYFGPGTRLLVL.

This clone was detected a few times. The chain employs TRBV27 and TRBJ2-2; D is unresolved. The CDR3 contains 11 residues. Germline V gene data show CDR1 as MNHEY and CDR2 as SMNVEV (reference sequence). V lost 6 bases and J lost 4, with 3 bases in between. The DNA for the CDR3 is TGTGCCAGCAGCCGCACCGGGGAGCTGTTTTTT. It is translated as CASSRTGELFF.

The gene calls are TRBV5-3 and TRBJ2-2; tentative D call: TRBD2 (5 bases). TRBV5-3 is placed among ORFs of uncertain function. V lost 8 bases to trimming and J lost 1 base, with 12 bases between them. CDR3 size: 14 residues. The CDR3 loop is CASGIGENTGELFF. CDR3 sequence (DNA): TGTGCCAGCGGGATCGGAGAGAACACCGGGGAGCTGTTTTTT.

The V gene is TRBV7-9, the J gene TRBJ1-1; D is uncertain. The CDR3 has 12 residues. The germline CDR1 and CDR2 sequences are SEHNR and FQNEAQ (reference sequence). V was shortened by 5 bases and J by 1 base, with 5 bases between the two germline ends. Written as DNA, the CDR3 is TGTGCCAGCAGCACCGCGAACACTGAAGCTTTCTTT. This sequence encodes CASSTANTEAFF. Full variable domain (outside the CDR3, taken from reference TRBV7-9 and TRBJ1-1): DTGVSQNPRHKITKRGQNVTFRCDPISEHNRLYWYRQTLGQGPEFLTYFQNEAQLEKSRLLSDRFSAERPKGSFSTLEIQRTEQGDSAMYLCASSTANTEAFFGQGTRLTVV.

The rearrangement joins TRBV7-3 to TRBJ2-1, with TRBD1 identical over 7 bases. This CDR3 contains 15 residues. Germline V gene sequence: CDR1 SGHTA, CDR2 FQGTGA. V dropped 5 bases and J dropped 5; count of bases not matched to a gene: 9. CDR3 region: CASSVNRGPNNEQFF. CDR3 DNA sequence: TGTGCCAGCAGCGTCAACAGGGGTCCCAACAATGAGCAGTTCTTC.

This clone was counted a few times. This sequence joins TRBV27 and TRBJ2-7; 7 bases map to TRBD1. Germline lookup yields CDR1 MNHEY and CDR2 SMNVEV (reference sequence). The CDR3 has 14 residues. V was clipped by 8 bases and J by 0 bases; unmatched bases: 7. Here the CDR3 DNA reads TGTGCCAGCGGGGGACAGTCGAGCTCCTACGAGCAGTACTTC. Amino acids: CASGGQSSSYEQYF.

The chain couples TRBV7-3 to TRBJ1-2; tentatively, D is TRBD1 (5 bases). Trimming shortened V by 5 bases and J by 8 bases, and 15 bases separated the two germline ends. CDR1 is SGHTA, CDR2 FQGTGA, per germline. This CDR3 contains 13 residues. CDR3 amino acids: CASSPVGSGGYTF. The CDR3 coding sequence is TGTGCCAGCAGCCCGGTGGGTTCAGGGGGCTACACCTTC.

The gene calls are TRBV30 and TRBJ2-5; D is undetermined. Per germline, CDR1 GTSNPN and CDR2 SVGIG (reference sequence). The CDR3 totals 13 residues. V was cut by 0 bases and J by 2 bases, with 7 bases left in between. The CDR3 nucleotides read TGTGCCTGGAGTGTTTGGCAGCAAGAGACCCAGTACTTC. It yields the protein CAWSVWQQETQYF.

J is TRBJ1-2 and V is TRBV4-1, with 8 positions matching TRBD1. Germline values: CDR1 MGHRA, CDR2 YSYEKL. The V gene end was trimmed by 4 bases and the J gene end by 4 bases; junction bases not matched to a gene: 8. This CDR3 spans 15 amino acids. CDR3 DNA: TGCGCCAGCAGCCCCTTCACAGGGGGGGTCTATGGCTACACCTTC. Its translation: CASSPFTGGVYGYTF.

CDR3 in DNA: TGTGCCTGGAGCGGATTCAATAGCTATGGCTACACCTTC. Residues: CAWSGFNSYGYTF. The chain joins TRBV30 to TRBJ1-2; D is uncertain. The CDR3 covers 13 residues. Trimming left V 3 bases short and J 4 bases short, with 12 bases between. Germline lookup yields CDR1 GTSNPN and CDR2 SVGIG (reference sequence).

The rearrangement links TRBV19 to TRBJ2-7; D is possibly TRBD2 (7 bases). The germline gives CDR1 LNHDA, CDR2 SQIVND (reference sequence). V lost 1 base, J lost 3 bases, and 13 bases lay in between. This CDR3 spans 15 amino acids. DNA of the CDR3: TGTGCCAGTAGTATAGGTGGGGGGGCCGTCTACGAGCAGTACTTC. Amino acid sequence: CASSIGGGAVYEQYF.

The J gene is TRBJ2-2, the V gene TRBV5-4; no clear D. Germline lookup yields CDR1 SGHNT and CDR2 YYREEE (reference sequence). The CDR3 runs to 16 residues. V lost 3 bases and J 0 bases, leaving 12 bases between the germline ends. CDR3 DNA: TGTGCCAGCAGCTCCTTAGGTCCCTCGAACACCGGGGAGCTGTTTTTT. It yields the protein CASSSLGPSNTGELFF.

The V gene is TRBV5-8, the J gene TRBJ2-7; 9 bases match TRBD2. J lost 2 bases, V lost 2 bases, and 5 bases had no gene match. The CDR3 covers 15 residues. Germline V CDR1 and CDR2: SGHTS, YDEGEE. The CDR3 nucleotides are TGTGCCAGCAGCTTCTTTAGCGGGAGCCCCTACGAGCAGTACTTC. As protein: CASSFFSGSPYEQYF.

The chain carries TRBV19 and TRBJ2-7, with a tentative D call TRBD1 (6 bases). Trimming took 5 bases from V and 7 from J, leaving 15 bases between them. The CDR3 has 13 amino acids. CDR1 is LNHDA, CDR2 SQIVND, per germline (reference sequence). The CDR3 DNA follows: TGTGCCAGTAGTCTAATGGGGGCAGGGGAGCAGTACTTC. Protein product: CASSLMGAGEQYF.

This clone has a handful of counts. The rearrangement links TRBV19 to TRBJ2-5, with 11 bases aligning to TRBD2. Germline V gene sequence: CDR1 LNHDA, CDR2 SQIVND (reference sequence). V gave up 6 bases and J gave up 4 bases; unmatched junction bases: 1. The CDR3 consists of 13 residues. This CDR3 is CASSLAGGETQYF. DNA for the CDR3: TGTGCCAGTAGCCTAGCGGGGGGAGAGACCCAGTACTTC.

The V gene is TRBV6-1, the J gene TRBJ1-1; possible D gene TRBD1, 5 bases. The V gene lost 6 bases and the J gene lost 1 base, with 12 bases spanning the gap. Germline CDR1 MNHNS, CDR2 SASEGT. CDR3 length: 14 residues. The CDR3 reads CASSPPGTNTEAFF. The CDR3 nucleotides are TGTGCCAGCAGCCCACCAGGGACGAACACTGAAGCTTTCTTT.